A selection of T cell receptor beta chains follows, all from one sample in a study of blood T cell repertoires in COVID-19. Method: immunoSEQ multiplex PCR; TCRdb's copy keeps in-frame clones and lacks some. This table holds 250,000 or so clones, 86% found once. The specimen sequenced was PBMCs or T cells enriched from blood (not recorded which). The receptors derive from a woman aged 45 to 65 who had recovered from COVID-19. Both conserved end residues are part of each CDR3. A D gene is named only where the DNA matches it firmly. Expanded clones get a size class; other rows say once, few or many, or leave the size out.

d_call: -; v_call: TRBV7-2; clone_size: -; j_call: TRBJ1-1; cdr3_nt: TGTGCCAGCAGCTCAGACCCAGGGGTCCTTGAAGCTTTCTTT; cdr3_aa: CASSSDPGVLEAFF
d_call: TRBD2; v_call: TRBV18; clone_size: -; j_call: TRBJ2-5; cdr3_nt: TGTGCCAGCTCACTGGCGGGGGGCCAAGAGACCCAGTACTTC; cdr3_aa: CASSLAGGQETQYF
d_call: -; v_call: TRBV7-2; clone_size: once; j_call: TRBJ1-3; cdr3_nt: TGTGCCAGCAGCTTAAGGGACACTCTCTCTGGAAACACCATATATTTT; cdr3_aa: CASSLRDTLSGNTIYF
d_call: TRBD1; v_call: TRBV18; clone_size: -; j_call: TRBJ1-2; cdr3_nt: TGTGCCAGCTCACTTACAGGGGACTATGGCTACACCTTC; cdr3_aa: CASSLTGDYGYTF
d_call: -; v_call: TRBV14; clone_size: -; j_call: TRBJ1-5; cdr3_nt: TGTGCCAGCAGCCAAAGCCTTGCCCAGCCCCAGCATTTT; cdr3_aa: CASSQSLAQPQHF
d_call: TRBD1; v_call: TRBV4-1; clone_size: -; j_call: TRBJ2-7; cdr3_nt: TGCGCCAGCAGCCGGGGACAGGTCCCTACCTACGAGCAGTACTTC; cdr3_aa: CASSRGQVPTYEQYF
d_call: -; v_call: TRBV29-1; clone_size: -; j_call: TRBJ2-3; cdr3_nt: TGCAGCGTCCCCACCCGGAGGCGCACAGATACGCAGTATTTT; cdr3_aa: CSVPTRRRTDTQYF
d_call: -; v_call: TRBV7-9; clone_size: once; j_call: TRBJ2-1; cdr3_nt: TGTGCCAGCAGCTTAGCGCGGGAAATTAATGAGCAGTTCTTC; cdr3_aa: CASSLAREINEQFF
d_call: TRBD2; v_call: TRBV11-3; clone_size: -; j_call: TRBJ2-1; cdr3_nt: TGTGCCAGCAGCTTGGGCGGGACTAGCGGACTCGAGCAGTTCTTC; cdr3_aa: CASSLGGTSGLEQFF
d_call: -; v_call: TRBV12-3/TRBV12-4; clone_size: -; j_call: TRBJ2-7; cdr3_nt: TGTGCCAGCAGTTTTGAGCGAGGAGGGGAGTACTTC; cdr3_aa: CASSFERGGEYF
d_call: -; v_call: TRBV7-2; clone_size: -; j_call: TRBJ1-5; cdr3_nt: TGTGCCAGCAGCTTAGCAACAGGGTCGAATCAGCCCCAGCATTTT; cdr3_aa: CASSLATGSNQPQHF
d_call: -; v_call: TRBV12-3/TRBV12-4; clone_size: -; j_call: TRBJ2-3; cdr3_nt: TGTGCCAGTACGGACACAAACGGCGTTACGCAGTATTTT; cdr3_aa: CASTDTNGVTQYF
d_call: TRBD2; v_call: TRBV27; clone_size: -; j_call: TRBJ2-7; cdr3_nt: TGTGCCAGCAGTTTAGGTAGCGGGAGGGGAGAGCAGTACTTC; cdr3_aa: CASSLGSGRGEQYF
d_call: -; v_call: TRBV5-4; clone_size: -; j_call: TRBJ2-2; cdr3_nt: TGTGCCAGCAGCCTGTTTACTAAAAAGAACACCGGGGAGCTGTTTTTT; cdr3_aa: CASSLFTKKNTGELFF
d_call: -; v_call: TRBV7-2; clone_size: -; j_call: TRBJ1-1; cdr3_nt: TGTGCCAGCAGCTACCAGGGTATGTACACTGAAGCTTTCTTT; cdr3_aa: CASSYQGMYTEAFF
d_call: TRBD2; v_call: TRBV6-5; clone_size: -; j_call: TRBJ2-1; cdr3_nt: TGTGCCAGCAGCTCACTAGCGGGAGCGTACAATGAGCAGTTCTTC; cdr3_aa: CASSSLAGAYNEQFF
d_call: TRBD2; v_call: TRBV7-2; clone_size: few; j_call: TRBJ2-1; cdr3_nt: TGTGCCAGCAGCTTAAAGGCTAGCGGAAGGCTCAATGAGCAGTTCTTC; cdr3_aa: CASSLKASGRLNEQFF
d_call: TRBD2; v_call: TRBV9; clone_size: few; j_call: TRBJ2-7; cdr3_nt: TGTGCCAGCAGCGTAACTAGCGGTGGTTCCTACGAGCAGTACTTC; cdr3_aa: CASSVTSGGSYEQYF
d_call: -; v_call: TRBV10-1; clone_size: -; j_call: TRBJ2-3; cdr3_nt: TGCGCCAGCAGTTATACTAGCAGGGGGGGCACAGATACGCAGTATTTT; cdr3_aa: CASSYTSRGGTDTQYF
d_call: TRBD1; v_call: TRBV5-4; clone_size: -; j_call: TRBJ2-7; cdr3_nt: TGTGCCAGCAGCTTGGGGCAGGGGGCGCTTTATCGGTACTTC; cdr3_aa: CASSLGQGALYRYF
d_call: -; v_call: TRBV7-6; clone_size: -; j_call: TRBJ1-1; cdr3_nt: TGTGCCAGCAGCTTACAGGGTAAATCGAACACTGAAGCTTTCTTT; cdr3_aa: CASSLQGKSNTEAFF
d_call: -; v_call: TRBV6-5; clone_size: once; j_call: TRBJ1-3; cdr3_nt: TGTGCCAGCAGTAAGACTACAGGGTTCGGAAACACCATATATTTT; cdr3_aa: CASSKTTGFGNTIYF
d_call: -; v_call: TRBV2; clone_size: -; j_call: TRBJ1-5; cdr3_nt: TGTGCCAGCAGTGACGGGTATCAGCCCCAGCATTTT; cdr3_aa: CASSDGYQPQHF
d_call: -; v_call: TRBV9; clone_size: -; j_call: TRBJ2-2; cdr3_nt: TGTGCCAGCAGCGTAGAGTCGGGACATAAAAGGCTGTTTTTT; cdr3_aa: CASSVESGHKRLFF
d_call: -; v_call: TRBV21-1; clone_size: few; j_call: TRBJ2-7; cdr3_nt: TGTGCCAGCAGCAAATTATGCGGGGTTTCCTACGAGCAGTACTTC; cdr3_aa: CASSKLCGVSYEQYF
d_call: -; v_call: TRBV28; clone_size: -; j_call: TRBJ1-1; cdr3_nt: TGTGCCAGCACCTCGGGACTCATAAACACTGAAGCTTTCTTT; cdr3_aa: CASTSGLINTEAFF
d_call: -; v_call: TRBV11-3; clone_size: -; j_call: TRBJ2-1; cdr3_nt: TGTGCCAGCGGACATCCGTACAATGAGCAGTTCTTC; cdr3_aa: CASGHPYNEQFF
d_call: TRBD1; v_call: TRBV3-1/TRBV3-2; clone_size: -; j_call: TRBJ1-1; cdr3_nt: TGTGCCAGCAGCCAGGGGACAGGGATACAGGGTGAAGCTTTCTTT; cdr3_aa: CASSQGTGIQGEAFF
d_call: -; v_call: TRBV27; clone_size: -; j_call: TRBJ2-7; cdr3_nt: TGTGCCAGCAGTTTAAAGGGCAGGGTCTCCTACGAGCAGTACTTC; cdr3_aa: CASSLKGRVSYEQYF
d_call: TRBD1; v_call: TRBV18; clone_size: -; j_call: TRBJ1-2; cdr3_nt: TGTGCCAGCTCACCTGGGACAGGGCCCTATGGCTACACCTTC; cdr3_aa: CASSPGTGPYGYTF
d_call: -; v_call: TRBV5-1; clone_size: once; j_call: TRBJ1-2; cdr3_nt: TGCGCCAGCAGCTTGGGTGGACATCTGGATGCCTACACCTTC; cdr3_aa: CASSLGGHLDAYTF
d_call: -; v_call: TRBV7-2; clone_size: -; j_call: TRBJ2-7; cdr3_nt: TGTGCCAGCAGCTTCGAGGCAGGGCCAAAGCAGTACTTC; cdr3_aa: CASSFEAGPKQYF
d_call: -; v_call: TRBV4-3; clone_size: -; j_call: TRBJ1-4; cdr3_nt: TGCGCCAGCAGCCAAACCCAGGCGGGGGTAGAAAAACTGTTTTTT; cdr3_aa: CASSQTQAGVEKLFF
d_call: -; v_call: TRBV7-2; clone_size: -; j_call: TRBJ1-3; cdr3_nt: TGTGCCAGCAGTCAACAGATTATCTCTGGAAACACCATATATTTT; cdr3_aa: CASSQQIISGNTIYF
d_call: -; v_call: TRBV13; clone_size: -; j_call: TRBJ2-5; cdr3_nt: TGTGCCAGCAGCTTATGGGGCGGCCAAGAGACCCAGTACTTC; cdr3_aa: CASSLWGGQETQYF
d_call: -; v_call: TRBV2; clone_size: -; j_call: TRBJ1-2; cdr3_nt: TGTGCCAGCCGCCGCAGGGTGAACTATGGCTACACCTTC; cdr3_aa: CASRRRVNYGYTF
d_call: TRBD2; v_call: TRBV2; clone_size: -; j_call: TRBJ2-7; cdr3_nt: TGTGCCAGCAGGACTAGCGGGAGTTTCGAGCAGTACTTC; cdr3_aa: CASRTSGSFEQYF
d_call: TRBD1; v_call: TRBV4-3; clone_size: -; j_call: TRBJ1-2; cdr3_nt: TGCGCCAGCAGCCTTGAGGTGGGACAGGGGGCCTACTATGGCTACACCTTC; cdr3_aa: CASSLEVGQGAYYGYTF
d_call: -; v_call: TRBV6-5; clone_size: -; j_call: TRBJ2-7; cdr3_nt: TGTGCCAGCAGCCCCGGACAGTTCTCCTACGAGCAGTACTTC; cdr3_aa: CASSPGQFSYEQYF
d_call: TRBD1; v_call: TRBV4-1; clone_size: -; j_call: TRBJ2-7; cdr3_nt: TGCGCCAGCAGCCAAGATCACCCAGGGGGCGCTTACGAGCAGTACTTC; cdr3_aa: CASSQDHPGGAYEQYF
d_call: -; v_call: TRBV7-2; clone_size: -; j_call: TRBJ1-3; cdr3_nt: TGTGCCAGCAGCCCAGACCAGGGCACCATATATTTT; cdr3_aa: CASSPDQGTIYF
d_call: -; v_call: TRBV6-6; clone_size: -; j_call: TRBJ1-2; cdr3_nt: TGTGCCAGCAGCCCCAGACAGGCCTTGCGCTATGGCTACACCTTC; cdr3_aa: CASSPRQALRYGYTF
d_call: TRBD2; v_call: TRBV28; clone_size: few; j_call: TRBJ2-1; cdr3_nt: TGTGCCAGCAGTTCCCCTAGCGGGAGGGCCACTGAGCAGTTCTTC; cdr3_aa: CASSSPSGRATEQFF
d_call: -; v_call: TRBV15; clone_size: -; j_call: TRBJ1-5; cdr3_nt: TGTGCCACCAGCAGAGCGACAGGCGGCCTTCCAAATCAGCCCCAGCATTTT; cdr3_aa: CATSRATGGLPNQPQHF
d_call: TRBD1; v_call: TRBV18; clone_size: -; j_call: TRBJ1-5; cdr3_nt: TGTGCCAGCTCACCGGACAGGGGGCACAATCAGCCCCAGCATTTT; cdr3_aa: CASSPDRGHNQPQHF
d_call: TRBD1; v_call: TRBV29-1; clone_size: few; j_call: TRBJ1-1; cdr3_nt: TGCAGCATCGACAGGGGAAGAACTGAAGCTTTCTTT; cdr3_aa: CSIDRGRTEAFF
d_call: -; v_call: TRBV13; clone_size: -; j_call: TRBJ2-7; cdr3_nt: TGTGCCAGCAGCTTCTCGGACGGGACCTACGAGCAGTACTTC; cdr3_aa: CASSFSDGTYEQYF
d_call: -; v_call: TRBV6-2/TRBV6-3; clone_size: -; j_call: TRBJ2-2; cdr3_nt: TGTGCCAGCAGTTACGCTAGTCGGCGGACCGGGGAGCTGTTTTTT; cdr3_aa: CASSYASRRTGELFF
d_call: -; v_call: TRBV10-3; clone_size: -; j_call: TRBJ1-1; cdr3_nt: TGTGCCATCAGTGAAAGCCAGGTGAACACTGAAGCTTTCTTT; cdr3_aa: CAISESQVNTEAFF
d_call: TRBD1; v_call: TRBV7-8; clone_size: -; j_call: TRBJ1-5; cdr3_nt: TGTGCCAGCAGCATCGGTCGGGACAGGGGTTACCAGCCCCAGCATTTT; cdr3_aa: CASSIGRDRGYQPQHF
d_call: TRBD2; v_call: TRBV5-5; clone_size: -; j_call: TRBJ2-7; cdr3_nt: TGTGCCAGCAGCTCTGGACTAGCGGGGCAGCGGGGCGAGCAGTACTTC; cdr3_aa: CASSSGLAGQRGEQYF